The 31 T cell receptor beta chains below were found in one sample sequenced in a study of blood T cell repertoires in COVID-19. The assay was immunoSEQ multiplex PCR, and TCRdb's table has in-frame clones only and misses some. The sample records about 74,000 clones, around nine tenths being singletons. Sequenced input: peripheral blood. The source of these receptors is a man aged 65 to 79 with active or convalescent COVID-19.

The J gene is TRBJ2-3, the V gene TRBV3-1 (or the pseudogene TRBV3-2), with 9 bases aligning to TRBD2. The V and J ends lost 4 bases and 2 bases, in that order; junction bases with no gene match: 16. Germline CDR1 and CDR2: LGHDT and YNNKEL (reference sequence). The CDR3 loop spans 19 amino acids. This CDR3 reads CASSRRGGTTSGYTDTQYF. The CDR3 bases are TGTGCCAGCAGCCGCCGTGGGGGCACGACTAGCGGATACACAGATACGCAGTATTTT.

This chain links TRBV19 with TRBJ1-5; 8 bases line up with TRBD1. Germline assignment: CDR1 LNHDA and CDR2 SQIVND (reference sequence). J was trimmed by 4 bases and V by 7 bases; bases with no gene match: 9. This CDR3 contains 15 residues. The CDR3 sequence: CASNSGTGTNQPQHF. The CDR3 region has the DNA TGTGCCAGTAATTCCGGGACAGGTACTAATCAGCCCCAGCATTTT.

Here the CDR3 DNA reads TGTGCCATCAGTGATATGGGCCGCACAGATACGCAGTATTTT. It translates to CAISDMGRTDTQYF. This chain links TRBV10-3 with TRBJ2-3; D remains ambiguous. Trimming shortened V by 3 bases and J by 1 base, and 8 bases separated the two germline ends. The CDR3 runs to 14 residues. The germline V gene encodes CDR1 ENHRY and CDR2 SYGVKD.

J is TRBJ1-5 and V is TRBV3-1 (or the pseudogene TRBV3-2); 11 bases map to TRBD1. The CDR3 length is 15 residues. Trimming cost V 3 bases and J 4 bases; bases outside gene matches: 2. Germline values: CDR1 LGHDT, CDR2 YNNKEL (reference sequence). For the CDR3, the DNA is TGTGCCAGCAGCCAGGGACAGGGGGGGAATCAGCCCCAGCATTTT. Translating gives CASSQGQGGNQPQHF.

This chain uses TRBV5-1 with TRBJ1-2; 8 nucleotides match TRBD1. The CDR3 runs to 14 residues. Losses at the gene ends were 3 bases for V and 5 bases for J; bases not matched to a gene: 6. CDR1 is SGHRS, CDR2 YFSETQ, per germline. The CDR3 sequence: CASSWTGQGYGYTF. CDR3 nucleotide sequence: TGCGCCAGCAGCTGGACCGGACAGGGTTATGGCTACACCTTC.

Of note for this clone: At one end the junction does not follow the germline gene, possibly because of a read error. The V and J genes are TRBV29-1 and TRBJ2-3; 7 bases are shared with TRBD2. The germline V gene encodes CDR1 SQVTM and CDR2 ANQGSEA. This CDR3 is built from 14 residues. CDR3 bases: TGCACCGTTGGGGGTAGCGGGAGCACAGATACGCAGTATTTT. Its protein product is CTVGGSGSTDTQYF.

The rearrangement links TRBV2 to TRBJ2-6; TRBD1 aligns across 9 bases. CDR1 and CDR2 from the germline V gene are SNHLY and FYNNEI. This CDR3 has 16 amino acids. V was clipped by 8 bases and J by 0 bases; unmatched bases: 5. CDR3 in amino acids: CASQGDRVSGANVLTF. CDR3 DNA: TGTGCCAGCCAAGGGGACAGGGTCTCTGGGGCCAACGTCCTGACTTTC.

The sample holds one count of this clone. The J gene is TRBJ1-1, the V gene TRBV18; TRBD1 is a possible D gene (5 bases). This CDR3 is built from 15 residues. Germline CDR1 and CDR2: KGHSH and LQKENI. The V gene lost 3 bases and the J gene lost 1 base, with 12 bases spanning the gap. This chain's CDR3 is CASSPTAIWNTEAFF. In nucleotides, the CDR3 is TGTGCCAGCTCACCGACAGCCATTTGGAACACTGAAGCTTTCTTT.

The CDR3 region has the DNA TGTGCCAGCAGCTCAGCGAACACCGGGGAGCTGTTTTTT. It specifies CASSSANTGELFF. The rearrangement joins TRBV11-3 to TRBJ2-2; D gene unclear. Between the trimmed V and J ends, which lost 4 bases and 0 bases, there was a span of 3 bases. The CDR3 loop spans 13 amino acids. Germline loops: CDR1 SGHNT, CDR2 YENEEA.

The rearrangement uses TRBV14 and TRBJ1-4, with D uncertain. Germline assignment: CDR1 SGHDN and CDR2 FVKESK. V gave up 3 bases and J gave up 8 bases, with 10 bases separating them. CDR3 size: 13 residues. The CDR3 DNA follows: TGTGCCAGCAGCCAGGGTGCGGGAGAAAAACTGTTTTTT. This codes for CASSQGAGEKLFF. Based on the CDR3 plus reference TRBV14 and TRBJ1-4, the full variable domain is EAGVTQFPSHSVIEKGQTVTLRCDPISGHDNLYWYRRVMGKEIKFLLHFVKESKQDESGMPNNRFLAERTGGTYSTLKVQPAELEDSGVYFCASSQGAGEKLFFGSGTQLSVL.

This clone was observed a single time. The chain employs TRBV2 and TRBJ2-7; the D gene is possibly TRBD2 (7 bases). The germline V gene encodes CDR1 SNHLY and CDR2 FYNNEI. CDR3 length: 15 amino acids. Trimming took 8 bases from V and 3 from J, leaving 20 bases between them. CDR3 protein: CASYPSGASGYEQYF. The CDR3 DNA follows: TGTGCCAGCTACCCCTCAGGGGCTAGCGGCTACGAGCAGTACTTC.

This sequence joins TRBV2 and TRBJ2-7, with 7 nucleotides matching TRBD1. Germline-derived CDR1 and CDR2 are SNHLY and FYNNEI. With 4 bases clipped from V and 9 bases from J, the junction kept 12 bases outside the gene matches. CDR3 size: 14 residues. The DNA of the CDR3 is TGTGCCAGCAGTGGAACAGGGGTCCCCCGCGCGCAGTACTTC. Protein sequence: CASSGTGVPRAQYF.

V usage is TRBV18 and J usage is TRBJ2-5, with 7 bases aligning to TRBD1. The V and J ends lost 4 bases and 2 bases, in that order; junction bases with no gene match: 1. The germline V gene encodes CDR1 KGHSH and CDR2 LQKENI. This CDR3 contains 13 residues. In DNA, the CDR3 is TGTGCCAGCTCACTGGGACAGCAAGAGACCCAGTACTTC. Protein sequence: CASSLGQQETQYF.

V is TRBV13 and J is TRBJ2-3, with TRBD2 identical over 12 bases. The junction had 11 bases not matched to a gene; V was cut back by 6 bases and J by 1 base. CDR1 and CDR2 from the germline V gene are PRHDT and FYEKMQ (reference sequence). This CDR3 contains 18 residues. CDR3 protein: CASRPRLAGGPGTDTQYF. The DNA of the CDR3 is TGTGCCAGCAGGCCCCGGCTAGCGGGGGGGCCCGGCACAGATACGCAGTATTTT.

This clone was seen a single time. The rearrangement uses TRBV15 and TRBJ1-1, with D unclear. Trimming left V 5 bases short and J 1 base short, with 2 bases between. The CDR3 loop spans 11 amino acids. In germline, CDR1 is LNHNV, CDR2 YYDKDF (reference sequence). CDR3 in amino acids: CATSRNTEAFF. The CDR3 nucleotides are TGTGCCACCAGCCGGAACACTGAAGCTTTCTTT.

This clone was picked up one time. The chain is built from TRBV5-1 and TRBJ2-3, with 8 bases matching TRBD1. Germline loops: CDR1 SGHRS, CDR2 YFSETQ. The CDR3 runs 16 residues. The V segment lost 0 bases and the J segment 0 bases; nucleotides outside the gene matches: 3. The CDR3: CASSLAQGASTDTQYF. CDR3 coding DNA: TGCGCCAGCAGCTTGGCCCAGGGGGCGAGCACAGATACGCAGTATTTT.

This sequence joins TRBV5-1 and TRBJ1-2; 9 bases match TRBD1. The CDR3 runs 15 residues. After removal of 0 bases from V and 7 bases from J, the junction contained 7 bases not matched to a gene. Germline CDR1 reads SGHRS; CDR2 reads YFSETQ. The CDR3 DNA reads TGCGCCAGCAGCTTGGAAGGGGACAGGGACGGTGGCTACACCTTC. Translated, it gives CASSLEGDRDGGYTF.

The CDR3, as DNA: TGTGCCAGCAGCTTAAGGAGCGGGGGGGCCCCCAAAAACATTCAGTACTTC. Protein sequence: CASSLRSGGAPKNIQYF. This chain uses TRBV11-2 with TRBJ2-4; 10 bases align to TRBD2. V shed 2 bases and J 2 bases; nucleotides not matched to a gene: 6. This CDR3 is 17 amino acids long. Germline V gives CDR1 SGHAT, CDR2 FQNNGV.

J is TRBJ2-1 and V is TRBV19, with 13 bases lining up with TRBD2. Losses at the gene ends were 7 bases for V and 4 bases for J; bases not matched to a gene: 7. Germline CDR1 is LNHDA and CDR2 is SQIVND (reference sequence). This CDR3 is 16 amino acids long. Here the CDR3 DNA reads TGTGCCAGTATGTGGACTAGCGGGGGACTTTACAATGAGCAGTTCTTC. It yields the protein CASMWTSGGLYNEQFF.

V usage is TRBV5-1 and J usage is TRBJ2-2, with 9 nucleotides matching TRBD2. The CDR3 extends over 15 amino acids. Looked up from germline, CDR1 is SGHRS and CDR2 is YFSETQ. Unmatched junction bases numbered 7, after V lost 4 bases and J lost 6 bases. Here the CDR3 DNA reads TGCGCCAGCAGCGTAGCGGGAGCTGTAGCCGGGGAGCTGTTTTTT. This translates into CASSVAGAVAGELFF.

V gene TRBV10-3 combines with J gene TRBJ2-5, with 11 bases identical to TRBD1. CDR1 ENHRY and CDR2 SYGVKD come from the germline V gene. CDR3 length: 14 residues. V shed 6 bases, J shed 5 bases, and the junction held 5 bases outside the gene matches. CDR3 bases: TGTGCCATCAGGCCGGGACAGGGGGACGAGACCCAGTACTTC. Translation gives CAIRPGQGDETQYF.

The CDR3 here is CASSVDRYTEAFF. In DNA form, the CDR3 reads TGTGCCAGCAGCGTGGACAGGTACACTGAAGCTTTCTTT. The chain links TRBV9 to TRBJ1-1; 7 bases align to TRBD1. The CDR3 loop spans 13 amino acids. CDR1 SGDLS and CDR2 YYNGEE come from the germline V gene. J lost 3 bases, V lost 2 bases, and 1 base had no gene match.

This chain joins TRBV5-1 and TRBJ1-1, with TRBD1 matching over 7 bases. The CDR3 contains 15 residues. Germline V CDR1 and CDR2: SGHRS, YFSETQ. V lost 2 bases, J lost 0 bases, and 4 bases stayed unmatched. Here the CDR3 reads CASSLPGQMNTEAFF. The DNA for the CDR3 is TGCGCCAGCAGCTTACCGGGACAGATGAACACTGAAGCTTTCTTT.

The V gene is TRBV28, the J gene TRBJ1-1, with TRBD1 identical over 7 bases. CDR1 and CDR2 from the germline V gene are MDHEN and SYDVKM. V shed 7 bases, J shed 5 bases, and the junction held 4 bases outside the gene matches. The CDR3 is 12 amino acids. The CDR3 sequence is CASISGQTEAFF. The CDR3 nucleotides are TGTGCCAGCATATCGGGACAGACTGAAGCTTTCTTT.

This chain links TRBV28 with TRBJ1-5; D unclear. Germline loops: CDR1 MDHEN, CDR2 SYDVKM. Between the trimmed V and J ends, which lost 0 bases and 5 bases, there was a span of 11 bases. There are 15 residues in the CDR3. CDR3 residues: CASSLWAGGDQPQHF. The DNA for the CDR3 is TGTGCCAGCAGTTTATGGGCTGGCGGAGATCAGCCCCAGCATTTT.

The chain has TRBV7-5 and TRBJ2-7; TRBD1, the D gene given by the table, was not confirmed from the DNA. TRBV7-5 is annotated as a pseudogene. This CDR3 is built from 17 residues. The CDR3 coding sequence is TGTGTCAGAAGACTAGGTACCCCGCAGGGGGCGCGCGACGAGCAGTACTTC. Its translation: CVRRLGTPQGARDEQYF.

The V call is TRBV18, the J call TRBJ2-7; unclear D gene. The V end was cut by 0 bases, the J end by 0 bases, with 6 bases between. CDR1 KGHSH and CDR2 LQKENI come from the germline V gene. The CDR3 consists of 14 residues. The CDR3 is CASSPPTNSYEQYF. The CDR3 DNA reads as TGTGCCAGCTCACCACCGACAAACTCCTACGAGCAGTACTTC. Variable domain in full (rest from reference TRBV18 and TRBJ2-7): NAGVMQNPRHLVRRRGQEARLRCSPMKGHSHVYWYRQLPEEGLKFMVYLQKENIIDESGMPKERFSAEFPKEGPSILRIQQVVRGDSAAYFCASSPPTNSYEQYFGPGTRLTVT.

The chain is built from TRBV2 and TRBJ1-4, with TRBD1 identical over 7 bases. This CDR3 has 15 residues. V lost 5 bases, J lost 5 bases, and 8 bases stayed unmatched. Looked up from germline, CDR1 is SNHLY and CDR2 is FYNNEI. CDR3 region: CASSTMTGPNEKLFF. In DNA, the CDR3 is TGTGCCAGCAGTACTATGACAGGGCCGAATGAAAAACTGTTTTTT.

The DNA for the CDR3 is TGTGCCAGTAGGCTAAGGACAGGGGACCCTAACTATGGCTACACCTTC. Residues: CASRLRTGDPNYGYTF. The V and J genes are TRBV19 and TRBJ1-2; TRBD1 matches at 9 bases. The CDR3 runs to 16 residues. V lost 6 bases, J lost 0 bases, and 8 bases stayed unmatched. In germline, CDR1 is LNHDA, CDR2 SQIVND (reference sequence).

V gene TRBV20-1 combines with J gene TRBJ2-5, with D perhaps matching TRBD1 (5 bases). Trimming removed 3 bases at V and 8 bases at J, with 10 bases between. Germline V gene lookup returns CDR1 DFQATT and CDR2 SNEGSKA (reference sequence). CDR3 length: 11 amino acids. CDR3 sequence: CSARRDSTQYF. The CDR3 nucleotides read TGCAGTGCTAGGCGAGACAGTACCCAGTACTTC.

The genes are TRBV2 and TRBJ2-7, with 7 bases fitting TRBD2. Germline V gene sequence: CDR1 SNHLY, CDR2 FYNNEI. The CDR3 runs 17 residues. The V gene end was trimmed by 5 bases and the J gene end by 1 base; junction bases not matched to a gene: 14. CDR3 sequence reads: CASSQRSSGLPSYEQYF. The CDR3 DNA is TGTGCCAGCAGTCAAAGGAGTAGCGGGCTGCCGTCCTACGAGCAGTACTTC.